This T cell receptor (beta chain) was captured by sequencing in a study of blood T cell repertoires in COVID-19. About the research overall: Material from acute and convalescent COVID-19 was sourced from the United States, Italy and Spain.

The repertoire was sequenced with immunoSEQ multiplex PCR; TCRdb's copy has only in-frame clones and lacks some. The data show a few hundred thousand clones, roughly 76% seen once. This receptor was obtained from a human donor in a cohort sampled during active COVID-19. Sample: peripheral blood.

The CDR3 is CASSFHRSYTF. CDR3 in DNA: TGTGCCAGCAGTTTTCACAGAAGTTACACCTTC. This chain connects TRBV28 to TRBJ1-2; D gene uncertain. V lost 3 bases and J lost 11, with 10 bases in between. The germline V gene encodes CDR1 MDHEN and CDR2 SYDVKM. The CDR3 is made up of 11 amino acids.